A selection of T cell receptor beta chains follows, all from one sample in a study of T cells in localized non-small cell lung cancer. Produced via immunoSEQ multiplex PCR; TCRdb's table is partial and in-frame only. The repertoire holds about 3,300 clones, under 30% seen once, with approximately 9.5% in the top ten. The specimen was normal lung tissue next to the tumor, collected before any cancer treatment. The receptors shown here come from a woman aged 40-70 years with stage I lung adenocarcinoma. CDR3s include the opening cysteine and the closing phenylalanine or tryptophan. The D gene is left open where the match is weak. Clone sizes are given selectively: once, few, many, or a class where the clone is expanded.

j_call | clone_size | d_call | v_call | cdr3_nt | cdr3_aa
TRBJ1-1 | - | TRBD1 | TRBV6-8 | TGTGCCAGCAGCCTACAGGGGGCGAACACTGAAGCTTTCTTT | CASSLQGANTEAFF
TRBJ1-1 | medium-sized | - | TRBV11-3 | TGTGCCAGCAGCTTGGGGCAGAGTGGAGCGGTGGCTTTCTTT | CASSLGQSGAVAFF
TRBJ1-4 | - | - | TRBV19 | TGTGCCAGTAGTCAAATGGGCGGCGATGAAAAACTGTTTTTT | CASSQMGGDEKLFF
TRBJ1-3 | - | - | TRBV9 | TGTGCCAGCAGCGTAGCCCCCTCTGGAAACACCATATATTTT | CASSVAPSGNTIYF
TRBJ1-1 | few | - | TRBV6-8 | TGTGCCAGCAGTGATAGCAGACAACTAAACACTGAAGCTTTCTTT | CASSDSRQLNTEAFF
TRBJ1-6 | few | TRBD1 | TRBV7-6 | TGTGCCAGCAGCCAAGTTGCAGGGGGCGGGAATTCACCCCTCCACTTT | CASSQVAGGGNSPLHF
TRBJ1-5 | - | - | TRBV2 | TGTGCCAGCAGTGAAGGGGCAGTTTACCAGGGTAATCAGCCCCAGCATTTT | CASSEGAVYQGNQPQHF
TRBJ1-4 | - | - | TRBV18 | TGTGCCAGCTCACCCCTCCAAGACGATGAAAAACTGTTTTTT | CASSPLQDDEKLFF
TRBJ1-5 | medium-sized | TRBD1 | TRBV11-3 | TGTGCCAGCAGCTTAATGGGACAGAGAAGCAATCAGCCCCAGCATTTT | CASSLMGQRSNQPQHF
TRBJ2-1 | - | TRBD2 | TRBV30 | TGTGCCTGGGGAAGAAAGGGACTAGCGGGAGGCGAGCAGTTCTTC | CAWGRKGLAGGEQFF
TRBJ2-3 | - | - | TRBV29-1 | TGCAGCGTGCTAGGGGGAAGCACAGATACGCAGTATTTT | CSVLGGSTDTQYF
TRBJ1-4 | - | TRBD1 | TRBV5-1 | TGCGCCAGCAGCACAGGGGGGGCTAATGAAAAACTGTTTTTT | CASSTGGANEKLFF
TRBJ1-1 | few | TRBD1 | TRBV7-7 | TGTGCCAGCAGCCTGGATATGGGACAGGGAAACACTGAAGCTTTCTTT | CASSLDMGQGNTEAFF
TRBJ1-5 | - | - | TRBV16 | TGTGCCAGCAGCCAAGACAGCGTCAATCAGCCCCAGCATTTT | CASSQDSVNQPQHF
TRBJ1-5 | few | - | TRBV11-3 | TGTGCCAGCAGCTTACCGGGACAAAATCAGCCCCAGCATTTT | CASSLPGQNQPQHF
TRBJ1-4 | - | - | TRBV28 | TGTGCCAGCAGTTTAGCCAGGGGTTCGATTGAAAAACTGTTTTTT | CASSLARGSIEKLFF